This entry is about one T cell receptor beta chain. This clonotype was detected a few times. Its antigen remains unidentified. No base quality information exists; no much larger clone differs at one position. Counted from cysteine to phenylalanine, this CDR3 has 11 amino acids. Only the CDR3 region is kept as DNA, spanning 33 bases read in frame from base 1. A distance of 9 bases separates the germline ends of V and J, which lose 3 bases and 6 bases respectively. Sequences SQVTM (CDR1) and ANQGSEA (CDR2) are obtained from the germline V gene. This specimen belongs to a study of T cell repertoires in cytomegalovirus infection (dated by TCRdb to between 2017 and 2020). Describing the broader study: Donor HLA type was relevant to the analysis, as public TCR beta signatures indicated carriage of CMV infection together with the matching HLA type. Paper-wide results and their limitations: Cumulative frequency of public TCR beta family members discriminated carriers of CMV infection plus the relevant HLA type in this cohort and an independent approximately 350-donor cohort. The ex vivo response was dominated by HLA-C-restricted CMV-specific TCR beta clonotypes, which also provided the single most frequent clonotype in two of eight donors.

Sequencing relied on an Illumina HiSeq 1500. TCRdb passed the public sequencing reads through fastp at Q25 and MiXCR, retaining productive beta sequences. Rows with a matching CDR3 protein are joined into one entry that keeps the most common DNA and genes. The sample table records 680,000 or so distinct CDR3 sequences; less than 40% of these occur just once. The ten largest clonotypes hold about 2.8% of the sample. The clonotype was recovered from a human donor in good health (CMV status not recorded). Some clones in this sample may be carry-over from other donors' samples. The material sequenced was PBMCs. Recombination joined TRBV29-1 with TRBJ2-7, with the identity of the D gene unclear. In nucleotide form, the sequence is TGCAGCGTTGAGTCTAACGGCGAGCAGTACTTC. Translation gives CSVESNGEQYF.